This TCR beta chain was recovered during a study of blood T cell repertoires in COVID-19. Trimming at V came to 5 bases and at J to 0 bases, leaving 2 bases not matched to a gene. The CDR3 is 14 amino acids. The germline CDR1 and CDR2 sequences are MNHNY and SVGAGI (reference sequence). Measured with immunoSEQ multiplex PCR; TCRdb has only the in-frame clones, and not every one. The sample contains about 520,000 clones, approximately 83% of which appear only once. Sequenced material: peripheral blood. This chain links TRBV6-6 with TRBJ2-7; 9 bases align to TRBD2. This receptor was taken from a human donor in a cohort sampled during active COVID-19. The CDR3 here is CASSVAGDSYEQYF. The DNA of the CDR3 is TGTGCCAGCAGTGTAGCGGGAGACTCCTACGAGCAGTACTTC.